The T cell receptor beta chain under discussion was sequenced for a study of cytomegalovirus exposure and HLA in healthy donors. General study findings and limits: When the data were analyzed later, several of the most significant clusters appeared to be linked to common viral pathogens.

The CDR3 loop spans 16 amino acids. V shed 3 bases and J shed 5 bases, with 19 bases lying between them. Germline assignment: CDR1 LGHNA and CDR2 YSLEER. Notes on this clone: Antigen: not known.

The PCR contained 60 Vbeta and 13 Jbeta primers. The repertoire was sequenced with immunoSEQ multiplex PCR; TCRdb's copy has only in-frame clones and lacks some. The data show roughly 86,000 clones, more than 55% seen once. Every donor was a healthy person donating bone marrow. This receptor was obtained from a woman between 45 and 65 years old in good health and CMV-seropositive. Sequenced sample: PBMCs. V is TRBV4-3 and J is TRBJ1-1, with D perhaps matching TRBD1 (6 bases). This chain's CDR3 is CASSQFTGGGETEAFF. The CDR3 DNA reads TGCGCCAGCAGCCAGTTTACCGGGGGGGGCGAAACTGAAGCTTTCTTT.